The rows below give T cell receptor beta chains drawn from one sample of a study of CD8+CD57+ T cells in acquired aplastic anemia. Each CDR3 protein is one row after TCRdb ran MiXCR on the reads. This table has approximately 380,000 distinct CDR3 sequences, about two thirds appearing once. Sequencing input: sorted CD4+, CD8+, or CD8+CD57+ T cells (not recorded which) from PBMCs. Receptors originate from a human donor in good health, serving as a control. The CDR3 runs from the conserved cysteine through the conserved F or W. The D gene is left open where the match is weak. Some rows have no size entry. The others give once, few or many, or a class for an expanded clone.

TRBJ2-7 TRBD2 TRBV7-6 . TGTGCCAGCAGCCAAGGACCAGCGGGGAAAGAGACCCACTTC CASSQGPAGKETHF
TRBJ2-5 . TRBV11-2 many TGTGCCAGCAGCCTCTACGTGGTGGGGGGCCAAGAGACCCAGTACTTC CASSLYVVGGQETQYF
TRBJ1-1 . TRBV2 . TGTGCCAGCAGCCGAGGACGGAGGGACCACACTGAAGCTTTCTTT CASSRGRRDHTEAFF
TRBJ2-5 . TRBV7-2 . TGTGCCAGCAGCTCGGAGGCGGCGCGGTCCAGGACTACGATTGAGACCCAGTACTTC CASSSEAARSRTTIETQYF
TRBJ1-4 TRBD1 TRBV9 . TGTGCCAGCAGCGAAGGGAGGGGGCACCACACACTATTTTTT CASSEGRGHHTLFF
TRBJ2-1 TRBD1 TRBV20-1 . TGCAGTGCCAGAGAAGGGACAGCAAGCGCCTACAATGAGCAGTTCTTC CSAREGTASAYNEQFF
TRBJ1-1 . TRBV10-1 . TGCGCCAGCAGTGACCAGGGGCGGAACACTGAAGCTTTCTTT CASSDQGRNTEAFF
TRBJ2-7 TRBD1 TRBV24-1 few TGTGCCACCAGTGATTGGACAGGGGGATCCTACGAGCAGTACTTC CATSDWTGGSYEQYF
TRBJ1-1 . TRBV3-1 many TGTGCCAGCAGCCAAGCTTGGCCGATGAACACTGAAGCTTTCTTT CASSQAWPMNTEAFF
TRBJ2-7 . TRBV27 many TGTGCCAGCGAATTCCTCGGGGAGCAGTACTTC CASEFLGEQYF
TRBJ2-7 TRBD1 TRBV6-6 many TGTGCCAGCAGTTACCCGGGACAGGGGGCTAGGGAGCAGTACTTC CASSYPGQGAREQYF
TRBJ1-6 . TRBV7-2 . TGTGCCAGCAGCTTAGCGCCCGGGGGCAGCACGAACACCTTT CASSLAPGGSTNTF
TRBJ1-2 . TRBV2 . TGTGCCACCAGCCTCGGACACGACTATGGCTACACCTTT CATSLGHDYGYTF
TRBJ2-1 TRBD2 TRBV10-3 . TGTGCCAGCAGTGAAACTAGCGGGGGAAAGACTGAGCAGTTCTTC CASSETSGGKTEQFF
TRBJ1-2 . TRBV19 many TGTGCCAGTAGTATTTGGCTGGGATGGACCCGACCCCAGAGGAACTATGGCTACACCTTC CASSIWLGWTRPQRNYGYTF
TRBJ2-1 . TRBV7-9 . TGTGCCAGCAGCTTAGAAGGGGCAGCGCAGTTCTTC CASSLEGAAQFF
TRBJ1-2 . TRBV2 once TGTGCCAGCAGTGAAGGCGGGGGACTCTATGGCTACACCTTC CASSEGGGLYGYTF
TRBJ1-2 . TRBV5-1 once TGCGCCAGCAGCTTGAGGGCTAGCACAGATGGCTACACCTTC CASSLRASTDGYTF
TRBJ1-1 . TRBV9 . TGTGCCAGCAGCTTCCACGGGGAACTGAACTACGAGCCTTTCTTT CASSFHGELNYEPFF
TRBJ2-7 . TRBV20-1 . TGCAGTGCTAAGGGTCCCTACGAGCAGTACTTC CSAKGPYEQYF
TRBJ2-7 . TRBV7-8 . TGTGCCAGCAGCAGATCTGGACGGACCACCGCAGATCAGTACTTC CASSRSGRTTADQYF
TRBJ2-7 . TRBV5-5 . TGCGCCAGCAGCTCTACCGCGAAGCAGTACTTC CASSSTAKQYF
TRBJ1-1 TRBD1 TRBV29-1 many TGCAGCGCCCACGACAGGGTCGTCGCTGAAGCTTTCTTT CSAHDRVVAEAFF
TRBJ2-7 . TRBV20-1 . TGCAGTGCTAGTTTAGGGCAGGGGGGCGTTTACGAGCAGTACTTC CSASLGQGGVYEQYF
TRBJ2-7 . TRBV5-8 . TGTGCCAGCAGTGACGGTGCGGGAACCTACGAGCAGTACTTC CASSDGAGTYEQYF
TRBJ1-2 . TRBV7-2 . TGTGCCAGCAGCTTGGAGGCAGGGGGCTACACCTTC CASSLEAGGYTF
TRBJ2-2 . TRBV13 many TGTGCCAGCACCCGGCGGGACAGAAACACCGGGGAGCTGTTTTTT CASTRRDRNTGELFF
TRBJ1-2 . TRBV6-5 many TGTGCCAGCAGCCCGACACTGGACTATGGCTACACCTTC CASSPTLDYGYTF
TRBJ2-1 . TRBV10-3 . TGTGCCATCAGTGAGACAGGAGAAGGATACAATGAGCAGTTCTTC CAISETGEGYNEQFF
TRBJ2-7 TRBD1 TRBV7-9 . TGTGCCAGCATCCCGGGACAGGGGATCGACGAGCAGTACTTC CASIPGQGIDEQYF
TRBJ2-7 TRBD1 TRBV2 . TGTGCCATCTCATCCGGACAGGGATACGAGCAGTACTTC CAISSGQGYEQYF
TRBJ2-3 . TRBV6-2/TRBV6-3 many TGTGCCAGCAGTTACTCGATTGCTGCGGGGGCCACAGATACGCAGTATTTT CASSYSIAAGATDTQYF
TRBJ2-3 TRBD2 TRBV10-3 few TGTGCCATCAGTGCGGGCCGGGAGGGCCGTGCAGATACGCAGTATTTT CAISAGREGRADTQYF
TRBJ2-7 TRBD2 TRBV7-2 . TGTGCCAGCAGCACTGGAAGCGGGGGGAACGAGCAGTACTTC CASSTGSGGNEQYF
TRBJ1-1 . TRBV7-2 . TGTGCCAGCAGCCGAGGGGGGAGAGCGAACACTGAAGCTTTCTTT CASSRGGRANTEAFF
TRBJ2-5 . TRBV5-5 . TGTGCCAGCAGCTTGTCGGGAGTCCAAGAGACCCAGTACTTC CASSLSGVQETQYF
TRBJ2-7 . TRBV9 . TGTGCCAGCAGCGAAGAAGCATTAGTGGACGCGAGGTACTTC CASSEEALVDARYF
TRBJ1-1 . TRBV7-9 . TGTGCCAGTAGTATACCCCCCTTTGAAGCTTTCTTT CASSIPPFEAFF
TRBJ1-6 . TRBV5-1 once TGCGCCAGCAGCTTTACGCCACGGGGGCCTAATTCACCCCTCCACTTT CASSFTPRGPNSPLHF
TRBJ2-7 TRBD1 TRBV7-2 . TGTGCCAGCAGCTTAGGGGACAGCGAGGAGCAGCACTTC CASSLGDSEEQHF
TRBJ2-1 TRBD2 TRBV20-1 . TGCAGTGCTAGAGATCGCTCCCTAGCGGATGAGCAGTTCTTC CSARDRSLADEQFF
TRBJ1-5 . TRBV7-2 . TGTGCCAGCAGCCAGGACAGTAAGCAGCTCCACCAGTTT CASSQDSKQLHQF